This T cell receptor beta chain was captured by sequencing in a study of T-cell reconstitution after alpha-beta-depleted transplantation in children. General study results and limits: The authors attributed T-cell counts and diversity one year after transplant mostly to newly produced T cells. Roughly two months post-transplant, alpha-beta T cells reportedly originated from several hundred graft clones that had expanded. Several patients had high TCRbeta diversity at day 60; it came from surviving recipient T cells and thymic progenitors.

Ten or more counts support this clonotype. Its matching antigen is unknown. Germline-derived CDR1 and CDR2 are SQVTM and ANQGSEA. CDR3 size: 14 residues. The V end lost 3 bases, the J end lost 2 bases, and 14 bases lay between the germline ends. The TCRbeta library was prepared with unique molecular identifiers. Each CDR3 protein is one row after TCRdb ran MiXCR on the PCR reads. The sample includes approximately 290,000 distinct CDR3 sequences, approximately 10% of them seen just once. The TCR comes from a male patient aged 2 to 9 who had a stem cell transplant for chronic granulomatous disease, so the T cells may come from the graft donor. The genes are TRBV29-1 and TRBJ2-7, with D hard to call. This specimen consisted of peripheral blood, obtained 180 days after TCRalphabeta/CD19-depleted stem cell transplant. The CDR3 loop is CSVEGSAAPYEQYF. Here the CDR3 DNA reads TGCAGCGTTGAGGGCTCGGCGGCCCCCTACGAGCAGTACTTC.